This note documents a single TCR beta chain sequence. The antigen is not known. This specimen belongs to a study of OX40 agonist ivuxolimab in advanced cancers. Overall study: Patients' therapy was ivuxolimab, an antibody that acts as an agonist of OX40 (CD134). There were three patients with partial responses, one having hepatocellular carcinoma and two cutaneous melanoma.

This table comes from immunoSEQ multiplex PCR, and its TCRdb copy is limited to in-frame clones, with some not included. The sample holds approximately 87,000 clones, roughly 89% seen once. The study, taken as a whole, reports: Among T cells, CD8+ cells averaged more expanded clones than CD4+ cells. Among the least clonally expanded were partial responders at 0.1-3.0 mg/kg.

J gave up 3 bases and V 5 bases, and 13 bases lay outside the gene matches. This CDR3 contains 16 residues. CDR1 and CDR2 (germline): SEHNR, FQNEAQ (reference sequence). The input for sequencing was CD4+ or CD8+ T cells sorted from blood, taken in a trial of the OX40 agonist ivuxolimab. The genes are TRBV7-9 and TRBJ2-7; 7 nucleotides agree with TRBD2. The TCR was taken from an adult with an advanced solid tumor such as melanoma, head and neck, liver or kidney cancer. CDR3 loop: CASSPTPVGTIYEQYF. CDR3 coding DNA: TGTGCCAGCAGCCCGACTCCCGTCGGGACTATCTACGAGCAGTACTTC.